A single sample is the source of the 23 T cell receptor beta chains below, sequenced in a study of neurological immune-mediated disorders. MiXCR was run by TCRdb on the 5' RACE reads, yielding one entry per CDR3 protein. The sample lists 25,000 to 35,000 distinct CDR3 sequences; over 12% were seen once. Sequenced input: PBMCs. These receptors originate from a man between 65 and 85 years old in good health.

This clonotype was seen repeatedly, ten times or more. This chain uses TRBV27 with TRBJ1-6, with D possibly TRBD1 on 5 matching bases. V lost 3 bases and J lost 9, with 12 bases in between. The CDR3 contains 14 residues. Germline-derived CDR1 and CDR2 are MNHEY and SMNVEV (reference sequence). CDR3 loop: CASSLGGRGSPLHF. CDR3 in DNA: TGTGCCAGCAGTTTGGGGGGGAGGGGTTCACCCCTCCACTTT.

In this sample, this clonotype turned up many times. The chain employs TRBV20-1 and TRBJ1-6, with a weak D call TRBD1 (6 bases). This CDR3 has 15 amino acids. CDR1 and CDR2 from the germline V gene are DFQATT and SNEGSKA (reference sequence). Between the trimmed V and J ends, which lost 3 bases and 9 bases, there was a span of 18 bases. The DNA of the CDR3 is TGCAGTGCTAGGTCAATACAGGGTTACGGTTCACCCCTCCACTTT. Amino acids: CSARSIQGYGSPLHF.

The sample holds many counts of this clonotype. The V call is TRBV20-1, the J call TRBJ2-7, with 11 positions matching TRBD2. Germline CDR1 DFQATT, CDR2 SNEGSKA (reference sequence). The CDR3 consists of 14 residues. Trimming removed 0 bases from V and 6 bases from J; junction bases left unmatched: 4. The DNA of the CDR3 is TGCAGTGCTAGAGATCGACTAGCGGGGTTCGAGCAGTACTTC. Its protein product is CSARDRLAGFEQYF.

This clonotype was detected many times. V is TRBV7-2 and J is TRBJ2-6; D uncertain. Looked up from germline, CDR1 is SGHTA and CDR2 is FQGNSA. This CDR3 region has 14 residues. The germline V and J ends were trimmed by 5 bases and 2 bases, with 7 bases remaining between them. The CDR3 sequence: CASSAATGANVLTF. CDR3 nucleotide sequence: TGTGCCAGCAGCGCTGCTACTGGGGCCAACGTCCTGACTTTC.

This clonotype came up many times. The DNA for the CDR3 is TGTGCCAGCAGCTTAGCCGGGACAGGGAAAGCCTACGAGCAGTACTTC. Translation: CASSLAGTGKAYEQYF. The chain carries TRBV7-8 and TRBJ2-7; TRBD1 matches 9 bases. The germline gives CDR1 SGHVS, CDR2 FQNEAQ. The CDR3 sequence is 16 residues long. Trimming removed 0 bases from V and 2 bases from J; junction bases left unmatched: 5.

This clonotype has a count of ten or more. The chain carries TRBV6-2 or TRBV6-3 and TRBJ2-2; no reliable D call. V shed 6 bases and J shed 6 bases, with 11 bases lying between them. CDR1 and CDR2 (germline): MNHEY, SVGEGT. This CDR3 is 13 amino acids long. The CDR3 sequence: CASSNLGAGELFF. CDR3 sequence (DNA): TGTGCCAGCAGCAACCTAGGAGCCGGGGAGCTGTTTTTT.

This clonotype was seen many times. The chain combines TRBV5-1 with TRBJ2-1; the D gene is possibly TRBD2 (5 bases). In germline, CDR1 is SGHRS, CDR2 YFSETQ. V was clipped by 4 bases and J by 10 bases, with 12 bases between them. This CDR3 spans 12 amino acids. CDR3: CASSPWEREQFF. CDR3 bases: TGCGCCAGCAGCCCGTGGGAGAGGGAGCAGTTCTTC.

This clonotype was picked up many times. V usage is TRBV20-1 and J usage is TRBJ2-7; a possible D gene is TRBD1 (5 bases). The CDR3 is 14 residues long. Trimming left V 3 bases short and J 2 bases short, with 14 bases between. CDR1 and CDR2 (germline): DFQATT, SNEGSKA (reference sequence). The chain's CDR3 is CSARPLDRTYEQYF. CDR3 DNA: TGCAGTGCTAGGCCTCTTGACAGAACCTACGAGCAGTACTTC.

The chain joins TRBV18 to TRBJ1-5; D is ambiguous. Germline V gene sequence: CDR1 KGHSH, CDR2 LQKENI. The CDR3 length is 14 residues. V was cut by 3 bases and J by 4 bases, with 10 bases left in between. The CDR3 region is CASSPTTENQPQHF. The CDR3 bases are TGTGCCAGCTCACCTACGACGGAGAATCAGCCCCAGCATTTT.

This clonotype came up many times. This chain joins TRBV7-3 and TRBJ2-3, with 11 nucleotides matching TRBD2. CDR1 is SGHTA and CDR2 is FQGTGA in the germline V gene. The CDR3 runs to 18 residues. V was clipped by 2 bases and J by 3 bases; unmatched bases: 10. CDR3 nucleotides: TGTGCCAGCAGCTTAGGATCTCTAGCGGGGGGCAAGACAGATACGCAGTATTTT. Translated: CASSLGSLAGGKTDTQYF.

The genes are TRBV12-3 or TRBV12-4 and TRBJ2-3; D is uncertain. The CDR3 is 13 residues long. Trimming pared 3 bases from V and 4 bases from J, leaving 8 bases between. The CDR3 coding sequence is TGTGCCAGCAGTTTCGAACAGTCAGATACGCAGTATTTT. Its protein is CASSFEQSDTQYF.

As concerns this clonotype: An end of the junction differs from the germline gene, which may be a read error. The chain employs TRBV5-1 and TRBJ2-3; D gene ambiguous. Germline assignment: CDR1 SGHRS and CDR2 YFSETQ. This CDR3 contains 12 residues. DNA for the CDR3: TGCGCCAGCGGCGAAACCACAGATACACAGTATTTT. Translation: CASGETTDTQYF.

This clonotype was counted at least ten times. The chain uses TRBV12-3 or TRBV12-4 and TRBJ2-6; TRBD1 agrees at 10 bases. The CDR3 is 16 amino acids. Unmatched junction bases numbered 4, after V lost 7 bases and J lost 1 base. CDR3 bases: TGTGCCAGCAACCCGGGACAGGGGTCTGGGGCCAACGTCCTGACTTTC. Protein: CASNPGQGSGANVLTF.

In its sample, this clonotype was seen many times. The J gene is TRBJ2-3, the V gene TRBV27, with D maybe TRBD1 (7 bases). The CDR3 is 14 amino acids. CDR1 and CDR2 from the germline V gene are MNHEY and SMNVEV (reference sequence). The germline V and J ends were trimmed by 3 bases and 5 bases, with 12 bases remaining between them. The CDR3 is CASSFNRGGDTQYF. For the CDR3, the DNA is TGTGCCAGCAGTTTCAACAGGGGAGGAGATACGCAGTATTTT.

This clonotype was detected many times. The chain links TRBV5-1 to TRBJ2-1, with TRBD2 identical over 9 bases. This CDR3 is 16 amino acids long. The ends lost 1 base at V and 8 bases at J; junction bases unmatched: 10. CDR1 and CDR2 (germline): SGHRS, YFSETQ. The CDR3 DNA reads TGCGCCAGCAGCTTGAGAAGCGGGGGGTCCGGGGATGAGCAGTTCTTC. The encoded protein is CASSLRSGGSGDEQFF.

The CDR3 spells CASSLRLAGVPTGELFF. The CDR3 coding sequence is TGTGCCAGCAGCCTCAGACTAGCGGGGGTTCCCACCGGGGAGCTGTTTTTT. The chain is built from TRBV7-6 and TRBJ2-2, with 12 nucleotides matching TRBD2. J gave up 4 bases and V 5 bases, and 8 bases lay outside the gene matches. Germline lookup yields CDR1 SGHVS and CDR2 FNYEAQ. The CDR3 spans 17 residues.

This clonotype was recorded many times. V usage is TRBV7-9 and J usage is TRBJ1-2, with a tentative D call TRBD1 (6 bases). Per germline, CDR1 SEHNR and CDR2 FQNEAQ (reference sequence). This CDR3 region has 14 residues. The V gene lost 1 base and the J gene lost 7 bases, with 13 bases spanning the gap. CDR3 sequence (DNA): TGTGCCAGCAGCTTAGGGCAGGGACAAAGTGGCTACACCTTC. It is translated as CASSLGQGQSGYTF.

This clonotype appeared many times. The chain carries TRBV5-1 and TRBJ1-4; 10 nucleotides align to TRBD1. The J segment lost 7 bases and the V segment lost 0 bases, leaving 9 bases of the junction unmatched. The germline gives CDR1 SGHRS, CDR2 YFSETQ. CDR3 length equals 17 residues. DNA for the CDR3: TGCGCCAGCAGCTTGGGCGACAGGGGGCAGGCGGGTGAAAAACTGTTTTTT. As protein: CASSLGDRGQAGEKLFF.

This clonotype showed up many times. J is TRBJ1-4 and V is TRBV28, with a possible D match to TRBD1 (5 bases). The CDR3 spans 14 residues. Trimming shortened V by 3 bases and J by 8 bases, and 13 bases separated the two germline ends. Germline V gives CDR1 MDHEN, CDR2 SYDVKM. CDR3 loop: CASSLVEKGEKLFF. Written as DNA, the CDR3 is TGTGCCAGCAGTTTGGTCGAGAAGGGGGAAAAACTGTTTTTT.

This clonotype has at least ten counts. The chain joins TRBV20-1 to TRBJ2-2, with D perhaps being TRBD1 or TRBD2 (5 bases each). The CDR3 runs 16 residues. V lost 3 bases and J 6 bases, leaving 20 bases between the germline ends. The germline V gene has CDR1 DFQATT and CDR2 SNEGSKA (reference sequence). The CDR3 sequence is CSASSGTRKGAGELFF. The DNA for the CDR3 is TGCAGTGCTAGTTCGGGTACTAGAAAAGGGGCCGGGGAGCTGTTTTTT.

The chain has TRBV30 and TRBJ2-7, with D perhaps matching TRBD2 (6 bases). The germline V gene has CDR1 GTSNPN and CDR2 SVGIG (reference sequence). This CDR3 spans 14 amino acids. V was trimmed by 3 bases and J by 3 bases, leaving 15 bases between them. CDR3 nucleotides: TGTGCCTGGAGGATGCCAGGGAGGTTCTACGAGCAGTACTTC. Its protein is CAWRMPGRFYEQYF.

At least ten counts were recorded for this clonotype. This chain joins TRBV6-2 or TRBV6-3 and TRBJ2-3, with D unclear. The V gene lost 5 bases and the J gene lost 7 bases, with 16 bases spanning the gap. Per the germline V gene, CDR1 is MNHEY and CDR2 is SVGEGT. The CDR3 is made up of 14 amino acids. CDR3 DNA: TGTGCCAGCAGTCAGGACCGTTTGCGGAATACGCAGTATTTT. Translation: CASSQDRLRNTQYF.

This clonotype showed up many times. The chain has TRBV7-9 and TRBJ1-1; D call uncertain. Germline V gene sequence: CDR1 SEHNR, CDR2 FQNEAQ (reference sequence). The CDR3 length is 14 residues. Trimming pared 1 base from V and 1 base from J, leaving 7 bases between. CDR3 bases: TGTGCCAGCAGCTTAGTGGCATCGAACACTGAAGCTTTCTTT. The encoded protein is CASSLVASNTEAFF.